One sample yielded the 21 T cell receptor beta chains listed below, sequenced in a study of T cells in Graves' hyperthyroidism and ophthalmopathy. The investigators amplified TCR beta CDR3 regions from RNA transcripts. During a first-round RT-PCR of the TCR CDR3, the HTBI primer set was used. TCRdb re-called the multiplex PCR reads through MiXCR, storing one row per CDR3 protein. Of about 530,000 distinct CDR3 sequences listed, more than 15% are singletons. Material: blood. The receptors come from a young woman with Graves' ophthalmopathy.

Relative to its sample, this clonotype is medium-sized. CDR3 bases: TGTGCCAGCAGACTAGCGGGAGGGGTCACAGATACGCAGTATTTT. Translating it yields CASRLAGGVTDTQYF. The rearrangement uses TRBV28 and TRBJ2-3; 13 bases align to TRBD2. Unmatched junction bases numbered 2, after V lost 6 bases and J lost 2 bases. The germline V gene encodes CDR1 MDHEN and CDR2 SYDVKM. The CDR3 has 15 residues.

This clonotype turned up a few times. V usage is TRBV4-3 and J usage is TRBJ2-7; 8 bases agree with TRBD2. The length of the CDR3 is 15 residues. After removal of 0 bases from V and 0 bases from J, the junction contained 1 base not matched to a gene. Germline V gives CDR1 LGHNA, CDR2 YSLEER. CDR3: CASSQEAGASYEQYF. The DNA for the CDR3 is TGCGCCAGCAGCCAAGAAGCGGGAGCCTCCTACGAGCAGTACTTC.

V and J are TRBV5-5 and TRBJ2-3; no reliable D call. V lost 0 bases and J lost 0, with 11 bases in between. Germline V CDR1 and CDR2: SGHKS, YYEKEE (reference sequence). This CDR3 is built from 16 residues. In DNA, the CDR3 is TGTGCCAGCAGCTTGGGGTTCACACCCAGCACAGATACGCAGTATTTT. As protein: CASSLGFTPSTDTQYF. Full variable domain (rest looked up from reference TRBV5-5 and TRBJ2-3): DAGVTQSPTHLIKTRGQQVTLRCSPISGHKSVSWYQQVLGQGPQFIFQYYEKEERGRGNFPDRFSARQFPNYSSELNVNALLLGDSALYLCASSLGFTPSTDTQYFGPGTRLTVL.

J is TRBJ1-3 and V is TRBV4-2; 10 bases are shared with TRBD1. V was clipped by 3 bases and J by 4 bases; unmatched bases: 9. The germline CDR1 and CDR2 sequences are LGHNA and YNFKEQ. The CDR3 is 17 residues long. CDR3 bases: TGTGCCAGCAGCCACTTACCGGGACAGGGGACGGGAAACACCATATATTTT. Translated: CASSHLPGQGTGNTIYF.

This clonotype was observed many times. In DNA form, the CDR3 reads TGTGCCAGCAGCCAAGTGGGGGGACAGGATGAAGCTTTCTTT. Its translation: CASSQVGGQDEAFF. V gene TRBV3-1 combines with J gene TRBJ1-1; 8 nucleotides agree with TRBD1. The CDR3 extends over 14 amino acids. The V gene end was trimmed by 1 base and the J gene end by 7 bases; junction bases not matched to a gene: 5. CDR1 is LGHDT and CDR2 is YNNKEL in the germline V gene (reference sequence).

This clonotype appeared a single time. The rearrangement joins TRBV9 to TRBJ1-5; maybe TRBD1 (5 bases). Per germline, CDR1 SGDLS and CDR2 YYNGEE. Trimming cost V 4 bases and J 0 bases, with 11 bases left between them. The length of the CDR3 is 15 residues. CDR3 amino acids: CASSSGPASNQPQHF. The CDR3 nucleotides are TGTGCCAGCAGCTCGGGACCGGCTAGCAATCAGCCCCAGCATTTT.

This clonotype was counted ten times or more. The chain couples TRBV3-1 to TRBJ2-1; 9 bases align to TRBD2. Per the germline V gene, CDR1 is LGHDT and CDR2 is YNNKEL (reference sequence). V lost 3 bases to trimming and J lost 8 bases; unmatched junction nucleotides: 17. The CDR3 has 18 residues. The CDR3 protein is CASSHDHPGTSIFYEQFF. The CDR3 bases are TGTGCCAGCAGCCACGACCACCCAGGGACTAGCATATTCTATGAGCAGTTCTTC.

V gene TRBV9 combines with J gene TRBJ1-2; 9 positions agree with TRBD1. This CDR3 comprises 14 residues. Germline CDR1 and CDR2: SGDLS and YYNGEE. Unmatched junction bases numbered 7, after V lost 6 bases and J lost 4 bases. CDR3 DNA: TGTGCCAGCACCAGGGACAGGGAGGTCTATGGCTACACCTTC. It encodes CASTRDREVYGYTF.

The chain is built from TRBV7-2 and TRBJ1-2; D unresolved. There are 13 residues in the CDR3. The ends were cut back, 5 bases at V and 4 bases at J, with 11 bases in the middle. Germline loops: CDR1 SGHTA, CDR2 FQGNSA. The CDR3 region is CASSGTEFYGYTF. CDR3 nucleotides: TGTGCCAGCAGCGGAACAGAGTTCTATGGCTACACCTTC.

This clonotype has only a few counts. This sequence joins TRBV3-1 and TRBJ2-7, with a tentative D call TRBD2 (6 bases). This CDR3 spans 14 amino acids. V was shortened by 4 bases and J by 7 bases, with 17 bases between the two germline ends. Germline loops: CDR1 LGHDT, CDR2 YNNKEL (reference sequence). In DNA form, the CDR3 reads TGTGCCAGCAGCCCCCGGACGCGCGCGGGGGAGCAGTACTTC. Protein product: CASSPRTRAGEQYF.

V usage is TRBV5-1 and J usage is TRBJ2-5; TRBD2 matches at 13 bases. V shed 2 bases and J 12 bases; nucleotides not matched to a gene: 7. CDR1 and CDR2 from the germline V gene are SGHRS and YFSETQ. The CDR3 extends over 14 amino acids. CDR3 sequence: CASSFGGLAGVKYF. Written as DNA, the CDR3 is TGCGCCAGCAGCTTCGGAGGACTAGCGGGAGTTAAGTACTTC.

This clonotype has at least ten counts. The J gene is TRBJ2-2, the V gene TRBV6-4, with 8 bases identical to TRBD2. In germline, CDR1 is MRHNA, CDR2 SNTAGT. The CDR3 loop spans 13 amino acids. The V segment lost 5 bases and the J segment 4 bases; nucleotides outside the gene matches: 0. In nucleotides, the CDR3 is TGTGCCAGCAGTAGCGGGAGCACCGGGGAGCTGTTTTTT. It yields the protein CASSSGSTGELFF.

This clonotype was found many times. The chain carries TRBV20-1 and TRBJ2-3, with 16 bases aligning to TRBD2. J lost 8 bases, V lost 6 bases, and 8 bases had no gene match. The CDR3 is 15 amino acids. Germline values: CDR1 DFQATT, CDR2 SNEGSKA (reference sequence). The CDR3 nucleotides read TGCAGTGCACCAGGGACTAGCGGGAGGGGAGGTACGCAGTATTTT. Translated: CSAPGTSGRGGTQYF.

This clonotype was counted at least ten times. J is TRBJ1-1 and V is TRBV5-6; the D is unclear. V shed 1 base and J shed 12 bases, with 10 bases lying between them. The germline gives CDR1 SGHDT, CDR2 YYEEEE. The CDR3 length is 11 residues. The CDR3 loop reads CASSLLGRTFF. The CDR3 DNA is TGTGCCAGCAGCTTGTTAGGACGAACTTTCTTT.

Ten or more counts support this clonotype. CDR3: CASSPQGPGHGPPSPYGYTF. The CDR3 bases are TGTGCCAGCAGCCCGCAGGGCCCAGGGCACGGGCCCCCTTCACCATATGGCTACACCTTC. The chain joins TRBV11-2 to TRBJ1-2; tentative D call: TRBD1 (5 bases). V dropped 5 bases and J dropped 5 bases, with 33 bases sitting between them. The CDR3 is 20 amino acids. Germline lookup yields CDR1 SGHAT and CDR2 FQNNGV.

Only one count was recorded for this clonotype. A much larger clone is a single base away; this may be a read error. The CDR3 nucleotides are TGTGCCAGCAGTTTAGGATATTGGGGGGGCTACACCTTC. Translation: CASSLGYWGGYTF. V and J are TRBV12-3 or TRBV12-4 and TRBJ1-2, with D possibly matching TRBD1 (5 bases). With 1 base removed from V and 8 bases from J, the gap between germline ends came to 11 bases. The CDR3 extends over 13 amino acids.

This clonotype was seen at least ten times. V and J are TRBV7-2 and TRBJ2-7; TRBD1 matches at 9 bases. V lost 0 bases to trimming and J lost 1 base; unmatched junction nucleotides: 7. CDR3 length: 17 amino acids. The germline CDR1 and CDR2 sequences are SGHTA and FQGNSA. CDR3 nucleotides: TGTGCCAGCAGCTTAGCTTCCTCCGGGACAGGGTCCTACGAGCAGTACTTC. Translated, it gives CASSLASSGTGSYEQYF.

In this sample, this clonotype turned up many times. The CDR3 loop reads CATERTESTKQYF. The DNA for the CDR3 is TGTGCCACCGAGAGGACGGAGTCTACGAAGCAGTACTTC. The V call is TRBV28, the J call TRBJ2-7; D is undetermined. The V gene lost 10 bases and the J gene lost 8 bases, with 21 bases spanning the gap. The CDR3 extends over 13 amino acids. From germline, CDR1 is MDHEN and CDR2 SYDVKM.

This clonotype was recorded many times. This chain connects TRBV3-1 to TRBJ2-3; 8 positions match TRBD2. The junction had 6 bases not matched to a gene; V was cut back by 0 bases and J by 1 base. The CDR3 is 17 amino acids. Germline lookup yields CDR1 LGHDT and CDR2 YNNKEL (reference sequence). The CDR3 protein is CASSQDLAGGGTDTQYF. The CDR3 DNA reads TGTGCCAGCAGCCAAGATCTTGCGGGGGGAGGCACAGATACGCAGTATTTT.

This clonotype showed up many times. The J gene is TRBJ2-3, the V gene TRBV30; TRBD2 might be the D (5 bases). The V end was cut by 4 bases, the J end by 0 bases, with 8 bases between. Germline V lookup: CDR1 GTSNPN, CDR2 SVGIG (reference sequence). This CDR3 comprises 13 residues. DNA of the CDR3: TGTGCCTGGAATGGCGGGAGCACAGATACGCAGTATTTT. Amino acid sequence: CAWNGGSTDTQYF.

This clonotype was seen a handful of times. The CDR3 DNA sequence: TGTGCCAGCAGCCAAGATATCGGTCGGAAAGGGACTAGCGGACACACCGGGGAGCTGTTTTTT. It translates to CASSQDIGRKGTSGHTGELFF. V usage is TRBV3-1 and J usage is TRBJ2-2, with 11 bases matching TRBD2. Trimming cost V 0 bases and J 3 bases; bases outside gene matches: 15. CDR3 length: 21 amino acids. Germline CDR1 and CDR2: LGHDT and YNNKEL (reference sequence).